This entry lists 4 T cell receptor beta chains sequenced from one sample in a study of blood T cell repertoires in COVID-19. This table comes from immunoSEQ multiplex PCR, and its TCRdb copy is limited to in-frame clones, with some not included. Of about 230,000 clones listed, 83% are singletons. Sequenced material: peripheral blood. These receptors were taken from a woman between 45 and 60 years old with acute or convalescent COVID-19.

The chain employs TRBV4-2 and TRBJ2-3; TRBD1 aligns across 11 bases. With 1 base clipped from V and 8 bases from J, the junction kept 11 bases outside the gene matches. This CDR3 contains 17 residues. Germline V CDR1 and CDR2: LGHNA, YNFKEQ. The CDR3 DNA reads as TGTGCCAGCAGCCAAGTGACGGGAGGGACAGGGGGGGTTACGCAGTATTTT. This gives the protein CASSQVTGGTGGVTQYF.

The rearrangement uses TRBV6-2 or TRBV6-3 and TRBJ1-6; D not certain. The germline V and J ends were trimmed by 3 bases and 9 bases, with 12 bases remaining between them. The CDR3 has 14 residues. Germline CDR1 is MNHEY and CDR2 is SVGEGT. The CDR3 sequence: CASSYWEQPSPLHF. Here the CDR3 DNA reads TGTGCCAGCAGTTATTGGGAGCAGCCTTCACCCCTCCACTTT.

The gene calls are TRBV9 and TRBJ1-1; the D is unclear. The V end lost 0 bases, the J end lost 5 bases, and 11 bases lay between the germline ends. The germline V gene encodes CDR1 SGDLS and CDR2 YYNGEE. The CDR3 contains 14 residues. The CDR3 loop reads CASSVAPGLTEAFF. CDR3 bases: TGTGCCAGCAGCGTAGCTCCGGGGTTAACTGAAGCTTTCTTT.

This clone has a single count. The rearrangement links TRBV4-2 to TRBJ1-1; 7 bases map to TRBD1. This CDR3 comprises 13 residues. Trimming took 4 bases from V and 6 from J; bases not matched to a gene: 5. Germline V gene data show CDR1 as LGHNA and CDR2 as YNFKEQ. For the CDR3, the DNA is TGTGCCAGCAGCCTAGGGACAGACTCTGAAGCTTTCTTT. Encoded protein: CASSLGTDSEAFF.